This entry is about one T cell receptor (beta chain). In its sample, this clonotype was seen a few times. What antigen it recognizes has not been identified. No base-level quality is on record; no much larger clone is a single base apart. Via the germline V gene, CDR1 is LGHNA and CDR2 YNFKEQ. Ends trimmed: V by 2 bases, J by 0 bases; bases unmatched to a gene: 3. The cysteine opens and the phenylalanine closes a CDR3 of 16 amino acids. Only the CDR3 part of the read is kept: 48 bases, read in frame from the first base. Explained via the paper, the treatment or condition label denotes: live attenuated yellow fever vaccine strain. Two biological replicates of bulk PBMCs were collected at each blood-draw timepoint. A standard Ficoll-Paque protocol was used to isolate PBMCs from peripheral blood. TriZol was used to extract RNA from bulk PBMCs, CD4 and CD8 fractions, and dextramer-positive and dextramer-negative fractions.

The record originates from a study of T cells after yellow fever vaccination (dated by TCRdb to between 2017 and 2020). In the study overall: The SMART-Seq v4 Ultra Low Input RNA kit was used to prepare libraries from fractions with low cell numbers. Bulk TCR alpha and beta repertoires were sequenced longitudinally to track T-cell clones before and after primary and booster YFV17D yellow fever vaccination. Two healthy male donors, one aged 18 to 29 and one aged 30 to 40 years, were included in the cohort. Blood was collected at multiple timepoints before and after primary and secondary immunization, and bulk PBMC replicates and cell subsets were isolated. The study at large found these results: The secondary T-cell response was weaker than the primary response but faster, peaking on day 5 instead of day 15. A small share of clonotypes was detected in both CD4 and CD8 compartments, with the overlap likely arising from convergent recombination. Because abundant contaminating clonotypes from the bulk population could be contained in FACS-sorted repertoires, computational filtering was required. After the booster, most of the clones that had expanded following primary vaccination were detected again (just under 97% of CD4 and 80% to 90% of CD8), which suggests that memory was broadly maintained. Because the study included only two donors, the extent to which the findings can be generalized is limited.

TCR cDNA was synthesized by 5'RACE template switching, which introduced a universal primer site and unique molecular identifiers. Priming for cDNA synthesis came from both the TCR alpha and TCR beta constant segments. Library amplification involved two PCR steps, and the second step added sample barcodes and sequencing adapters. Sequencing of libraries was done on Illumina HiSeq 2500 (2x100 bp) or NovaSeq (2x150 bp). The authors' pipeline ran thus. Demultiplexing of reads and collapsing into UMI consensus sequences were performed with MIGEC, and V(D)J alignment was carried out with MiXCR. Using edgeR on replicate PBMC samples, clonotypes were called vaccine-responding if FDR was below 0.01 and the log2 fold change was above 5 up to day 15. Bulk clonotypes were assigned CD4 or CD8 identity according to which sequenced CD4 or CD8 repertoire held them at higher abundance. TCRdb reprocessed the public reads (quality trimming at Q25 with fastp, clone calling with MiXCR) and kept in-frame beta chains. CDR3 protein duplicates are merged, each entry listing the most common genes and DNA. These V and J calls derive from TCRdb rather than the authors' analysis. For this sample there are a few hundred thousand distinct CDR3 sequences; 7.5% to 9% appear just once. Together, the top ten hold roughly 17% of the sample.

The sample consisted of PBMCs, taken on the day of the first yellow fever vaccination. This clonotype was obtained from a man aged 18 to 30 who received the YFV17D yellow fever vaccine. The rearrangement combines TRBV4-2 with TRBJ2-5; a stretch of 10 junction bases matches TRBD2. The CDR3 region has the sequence CASSQLLAGDQETQYF. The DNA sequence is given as TGTGCCAGCAGCCAACTCCTAGCGGGGGACCAAGAGACCCAGTACTTC.